Below, 29 T cell receptor beta chains from the same sample are listed, as sequenced in a study of cytomegalovirus exposure and HLA in healthy donors. The PCR employed 60 Vbeta primers together with 13 Jbeta primers. Sequenced by immunoSEQ multiplex PCR; TCRdb stores in-frame clones only, minus some. The data contain around 58,000 clones, about three quarters of them singletons. The sequenced sample was PBMCs. These receptors were taken from a female donor in good health and CMV-seronegative.

The chain couples TRBV2 to TRBJ1-3; no clear D gene. Germline CDR1 reads SNHLY; CDR2 reads FYNNEI. V gave up 4 bases and J gave up 4 bases, with 5 bases separating them. CDR3 length: 12 residues. CDR3 DNA sequence: TGTGCCAGCAGTGGTAGCGGAAACACCATATATTTT. It translates to CASSGSGNTIYF.

The genes are TRBV5-1 and TRBJ1-1; weak D call: TRBD1 (6 bases). V lost 0 bases, J lost 4 bases, and 13 bases lay in between. The CDR3 is 15 amino acids. Germline CDR1 reads SGHRS; CDR2 reads YFSETQ. CDR3: CASSLDGQRSTEAFF. DNA of the CDR3: TGCGCCAGCAGCTTGGACGGACAGCGATCCACTGAAGCTTTCTTT.

The CDR3: CASSPGTSGYNEQFF. As DNA, the CDR3 is TGTGCCAGCAGCCCCGGGACTAGCGGATACAATGAGCAGTTCTTC. The rearrangement uses TRBV7-2 and TRBJ2-1, with 11 bases matching TRBD2. Germline V gives CDR1 SGHTA, CDR2 FQGNSA. The CDR3 sequence is 15 residues long. V was pared by 5 bases and J by 4 bases, with 4 bases of the junction left unmatched.

The rearrangement links TRBV7-3 to TRBJ2-3, with 9 bases lining up with TRBD2. With V trimmed by 2 bases and J by 6 bases, 9 bases remained unmatched. The CDR3 is made up of 16 amino acids. The germline V gene has CDR1 SGHTA and CDR2 FQGTGA. CDR3 protein: CASSLRGGAIEDTQYF. The DNA of the CDR3 is TGTGCCAGCAGCTTACGCGGGGGGGCGATTGAGGATACGCAGTATTTT. Full variable domain (rest looked up from reference TRBV7-3 and TRBJ2-3): GAGVSQTPSNKVTEKGKYVELRCDPISGHTALYWYRQSLGQGPEFLIYFQGTGAADDSGLPNDRFFAVRPEGSVSTLKIQRTERGDSAVYLCASSLRGGAIEDTQYFGPGTRLTVL.

This clone was counted between two and nine times. J is TRBJ1-1 and V is TRBV18; D not certain. Germline lookup yields CDR1 KGHSH and CDR2 LQKENI. CDR3 length: 15 residues. The V end was cut by 3 bases, the J end by 4 bases, with 15 bases between. The CDR3 DNA reads TGTGCCAGCTCACCTTCCGCCGGTAGTGGCACTGAAGCTTTCTTT. Protein product: CASSPSAGSGTEAFF.

This clone was seen a handful of times. The gene calls are TRBV6-1 and TRBJ1-1, with D perhaps TRBD1 (6 bases). The CDR3 length is 12 residues. V lost 6 bases and J 11 bases, leaving 16 bases between the germline ends. Looked up from germline, CDR1 is MNHNS and CDR2 is SASEGT. The CDR3 sequence is CASSPQGRAAFF. The CDR3 nucleotides are TGTGCCAGCAGCCCACAGGGACGCGCGGCTTTCTTT.

This clone was seen just once. This chain links TRBV4-1 with TRBJ2-1; 7 bases are a match to TRBD1. CDR3 size: 13 residues. Germline V lookup: CDR1 MGHRA, CDR2 YSYEKL. Trimming took 4 bases from V and 8 from J; bases not matched to a gene: 5. CDR3 sequence (DNA): TGCGCCAGCAGCCCAGGACAGGAAGATGAGCAGTTCTTC. It yields the protein CASSPGQEDEQFF.

The chain couples TRBV25-1 to TRBJ2-7; D call uncertain. The V and J ends lost 3 bases and 8 bases respectively, with 20 bases between them. The CDR3 has 15 amino acids. Germline V lookup: CDR1 MGHDK, CDR2 SYGVNS. CDR3 loop: CASSDSQTLNSQQYF. CDR3 bases: TGTGCCAGCAGTGATTCCCAAACGTTAAACTCTCAGCAGTACTTC.

The genes are TRBV6-1 and TRBJ2-3; D perhaps matches TRBD2 (5 bases). This CDR3 spans 13 amino acids. From germline, CDR1 is MNHNS and CDR2 SASEGT. The V and J ends lost 6 bases and 6 bases respectively, with 13 bases between them. The CDR3 coding sequence is TGTGCCAGCAGGGCGGGCGAATGGGATACGCAGTATTTT. Translated: CASRAGEWDTQYF.

The V gene is TRBV5-1, the J gene TRBJ1-1; 7 bases match TRBD1. The CDR3 covers 16 residues. V shed 4 bases, J shed 4 bases, and the junction held 13 bases outside the gene matches. Germline CDR1 SGHRS, CDR2 YFSETQ. The CDR3 DNA reads TGCGCCAGCAGCGAATTAAAGACAGGGCGGGTCACTGAAGCTTTCTTT. It codes for CASSELKTGRVTEAFF. Looking up the rest from reference TRBV5-1 and TRBJ1-1 gives the full variable domain: KAGVTQTPRYLIKTRGQQVTLSCSPISGHRSVSWYQQTPGQGLQFLFEYFSETQRNKGNFPGRFSGRQFSNSRSEMNVSTLELGDSALYLCASSELKTGRVTEAFFGQGTRLTVV.

The chain is built from TRBV10-3 and TRBJ2-5, with TRBD1 as a possible D gene (7 bases). The length of the CDR3 is 15 residues. Germline-derived CDR1 and CDR2 are ENHRY and SYGVKD. Trimming stripped 3 bases from V and 2 bases from J, with 13 bases between. This CDR3 is CAISDAGQSQETQYF. CDR3 DNA sequence: TGTGCCATCAGTGATGCGGGACAGTCACAAGAGACCCAGTACTTC.

The chain has TRBV5-1 and TRBJ1-6, with a tentative D call TRBD1 (6 bases). The CDR3 spans 15 residues. In germline, CDR1 is SGHRS, CDR2 YFSETQ. Deletions cut 4 bases from V and 5 bases from J, with 13 bases between. Written as DNA, the CDR3 is TGCGCCAGCAGCCGTTCCCGGGACAATAATTCACCCCTCCACTTT. It encodes CASSRSRDNNSPLHF.

This clone has a single count. This chain uses TRBV14 with TRBJ2-7; D may be TRBD1 (6 bases). The V end was cut by 6 bases, the J end by 2 bases, with 11 bases between. The germline CDR1 and CDR2 sequences are SGHDN and FVKESK. The length of the CDR3 is 13 residues. The CDR3: CASRLDSTYEQYF. In DNA form, the CDR3 reads TGTGCCAGCAGGTTGGACAGTACCTACGAGCAGTACTTC. The full variable domain, rest sourced from reference TRBV14 and TRBJ2-7, is EAGVTQFPSHSVIEKGQTVTLRCDPISGHDNLYWYRRVMGKEIKFLLHFVKESKQDESGMPNNRFLAERTGGTYSTLKVQPAELEDSGVYFCASRLDSTYEQYFGPGTRLTVT.

The chain uses TRBV5-1 and TRBJ1-1, with 7 bases lining up with TRBD1. V shed 4 bases, J shed 4 bases, and the junction held 7 bases outside the gene matches. This CDR3 spans 14 amino acids. The germline V gene encodes CDR1 SGHRS and CDR2 YFSETQ. The CDR3 spells CASSPQGVRTEAFF. The CDR3 DNA reads TGCGCCAGCAGCCCGCAGGGGGTTCGCACTGAAGCTTTCTTT.

This clone was seen more than once but under ten times. The chain links TRBV28 to TRBJ1-5, with 7 bases identical to TRBD1. The CDR3 length is 15 residues. V lost 6 bases and J lost 5; bases outside the gene matches: 10. Germline CDR1 is MDHEN and CDR2 is SYDVKM. This CDR3 reads CASRGVGTVDQPQHF. The CDR3 DNA is TGTGCCAGCAGGGGAGTGGGGACAGTTGATCAGCCCCAGCATTTT.

This clone was seen a handful of times. V and J are TRBV7-2 and TRBJ2-2; 7 bases map to TRBD1. Germline V gives CDR1 SGHTA, CDR2 FQGNSA. The V gene end was trimmed by 10 bases and the J gene end by 6 bases; junction bases not matched to a gene: 8. This CDR3 is 13 amino acids long. The CDR3, as DNA: TGTGCCACCCGGGACAGTGGTCCCGGGGAGCTGTTTTTT. Translation: CATRDSGPGELFF.

The chain combines TRBV30 with TRBJ1-2; D not resolved. The germline gives CDR1 GTSNPN, CDR2 SVGIG (reference sequence). CDR3 length: 12 residues. Trimming stripped 5 bases from V and 7 bases from J, with 14 bases between. CDR3 region: CAWSLQSGGYTF. Here the CDR3 DNA reads TGTGCCTGGTCGCTCCAGAGCGGTGGCTACACCTTC.

The chain carries TRBV7-3 and TRBJ1-5; D may be TRBD1 (5 bases). The CDR3 loop spans 15 amino acids. Trimming took 5 bases from V and 7 from J, leaving 18 bases between them. The V gene's germline CDR1 is SGHTA and CDR2 FQGTGA. CDR3 loop: CASSLEVAGLQPQHF. CDR3 sequence (DNA): TGTGCCAGCAGCCTCGAGGTAGCGGGGCTGCAGCCCCAGCATTTT.

The rearrangement joins TRBV28 to TRBJ1-4; D remains unclear. This CDR3 has 14 residues. V was shortened by 5 bases and J by 7 bases, with 14 bases between the two germline ends. Germline CDR1 is MDHEN and CDR2 is SYDVKM. The CDR3 nucleotides read TGTGCCAGCAGTCCCCCGGGAAGTAGTGAAAAACTGTTTTTT. Amino acid sequence: CASSPPGSSEKLFF.

V is TRBV5-1 and J is TRBJ1-2; D is undetermined. The length of the CDR3 is 13 residues. From germline, CDR1 is SGHRS and CDR2 YFSETQ. V dropped 4 bases and J dropped 4 bases, with 11 bases sitting between them. CDR3 sequence reads: CASSSGDRYGYTF. The CDR3 bases are TGCGCCAGCAGCAGCGGGGATCGCTATGGCTACACCTTC.

J is TRBJ2-1 and V is TRBV19, with 9 bases matching TRBD1. CDR3 length: 16 amino acids. After removal of 3 bases from V and 5 bases from J, the junction contained 8 bases not matched to a gene. CDR1 is LNHDA and CDR2 is SQIVND in the germline V gene (reference sequence). DNA for the CDR3: TGTGCCAGTAGTATCAGTGGGACAGGGATCCACAATGAGCAGTTCTTC. Translating it yields CASSISGTGIHNEQFF.

This chain connects TRBV27 to TRBJ1-5; 8 bases line up with TRBD1. Germline V gene lookup returns CDR1 MNHEY and CDR2 SMNVEV (reference sequence). This CDR3 has 15 residues. With V trimmed by 5 bases and J by 2 bases, 5 bases remained unmatched. CDR3: CASSPGTGGNQPQHF. The CDR3, as DNA: TGTGCCAGCAGTCCAGGGACAGGCGGCAATCAGCCCCAGCATTTT.

V usage is TRBV7-8 and J usage is TRBJ1-4; D is possibly TRBD1 (6 bases). Between the trimmed V and J ends, which lost 1 base and 8 bases, there was a span of 14 bases. CDR1 and CDR2 from the germline V gene are SGHVS and FQNEAQ. The CDR3 covers 15 residues. The CDR3 here is CASSLVTGSGEKLFF. In DNA, the CDR3 is TGTGCCAGCAGCTTAGTAACAGGGTCGGGGGAAAAACTGTTTTTT.

To note about this clone: At one of its ends the junction is not consistent with the germline gene, which may arise from a read error. Other DNA sequences in the sample encode the same CDR3. The chain recombines TRBV28 with TRBJ1-6; D is uncertain. This CDR3 comprises 14 residues. The germline V gene has CDR1 MDHEN and CDR2 SYDVKM. CDR3 amino acids: CASSLGRNNSPLHF. The CDR3, as DNA: TGTGCCAGCAGTTTAGGCAGGAACAATTCCCCCCTCCACTTT.

This rearrangement joins TRBV9 to TRBJ2-3, with D perhaps TRBD2 (5 bases). The CDR3 spans 16 residues. Germline loops: CDR1 SGDLS, CDR2 YYNGEE. The V and J ends lost 4 bases and 6 bases respectively, with 21 bases between them. Written as DNA, the CDR3 is TGTGCCAGCAGCCCGCGAGCGGCGGAAGCCTATGATACGCAGTATTTT. It translates to CASSPRAAEAYDTQYF.

The genes are TRBV14 and TRBJ1-2; D unresolved. Germline lookup yields CDR1 SGHDN and CDR2 FVKESK. V gave up 1 base and J gave up 4 bases, with 10 bases separating them. The CDR3 extends over 14 amino acids. In nucleotides, the CDR3 is TGTGCCAGCAGCCAAGTGGGCAGGCCCTATGGCTACACCTTC. Translated, it gives CASSQVGRPYGYTF. The full variable domain, completed using reference TRBV14 and TRBJ1-2, is EAGVTQFPSHSVIEKGQTVTLRCDPISGHDNLYWYRRVMGKEIKFLLHFVKESKQDESGMPNNRFLAERTGGTYSTLKVQPAELEDSGVYFCASSQVGRPYGYTFGSGTRLTVV.

This chain connects TRBV28 to TRBJ2-7, with a possible D match to TRBD2 (7 bases). Trimming cost V 4 bases and J 4 bases, with 11 bases left between them. Germline-derived CDR1 and CDR2 are MDHEN and SYDVKM. The CDR3 consists of 13 residues. CDR3 in DNA: TGTGCCAGCAGTTGGGGGGGCCTATACGAGCAGTACTTC. Its translation: CASSWGGLYEQYF.

The J gene is TRBJ1-5, the V gene TRBV19; D ambiguous. Germline CDR1 reads LNHDA; CDR2 reads SQIVND (reference sequence). V lost 0 bases and J lost 11, with 8 bases in between. This CDR3 region has 12 residues. CDR3 bases: TGTGCCAGTAGTATAGATGTCCGGGCCCAGCATTTT. It specifies CASSIDVRAQHF.

The chain has TRBV19 and TRBJ1-2; D is undetermined. There are 16 residues in the CDR3. CDR1 LNHDA and CDR2 SQIVND come from the germline V gene (reference sequence). Trimming removed 4 bases from V and 1 base from J, with 16 bases in between. The CDR3 sequence is CASSTRVSPVNYGYTF. DNA for the CDR3: TGTGCCAGTAGTACCCGGGTATCGCCCGTTAACTATGGCTACACCTTC.